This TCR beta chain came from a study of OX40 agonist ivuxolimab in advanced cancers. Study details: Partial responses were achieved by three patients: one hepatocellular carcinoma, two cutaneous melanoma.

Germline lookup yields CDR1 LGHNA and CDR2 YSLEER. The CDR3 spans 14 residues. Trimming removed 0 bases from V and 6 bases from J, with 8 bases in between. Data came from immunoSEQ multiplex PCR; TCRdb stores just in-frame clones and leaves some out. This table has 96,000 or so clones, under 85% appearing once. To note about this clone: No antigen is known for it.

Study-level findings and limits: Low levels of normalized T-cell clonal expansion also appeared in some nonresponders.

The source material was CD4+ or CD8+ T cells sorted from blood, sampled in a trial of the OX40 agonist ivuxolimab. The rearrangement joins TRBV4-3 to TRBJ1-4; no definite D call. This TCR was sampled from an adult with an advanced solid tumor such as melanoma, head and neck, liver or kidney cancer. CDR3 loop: CASSQEWEYEKLFF. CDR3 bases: TGCGCCAGCAGCCAAGAATGGGAATATGAAAAACTGTTTTTT.